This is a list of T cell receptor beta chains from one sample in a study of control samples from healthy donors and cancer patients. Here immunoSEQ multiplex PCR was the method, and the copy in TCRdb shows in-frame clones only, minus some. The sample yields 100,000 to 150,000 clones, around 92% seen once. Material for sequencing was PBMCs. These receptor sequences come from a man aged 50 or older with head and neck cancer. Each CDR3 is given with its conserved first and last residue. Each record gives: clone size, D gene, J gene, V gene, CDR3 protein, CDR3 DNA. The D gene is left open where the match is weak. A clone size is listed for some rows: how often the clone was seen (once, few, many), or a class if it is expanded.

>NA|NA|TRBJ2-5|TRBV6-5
CASSYSRQETQYF
TGTGCCAGCAGTTACTCCCGCCAAGAGACCCAGTACTTC
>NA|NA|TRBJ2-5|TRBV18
CASSPPGTTFEGDQYF
TGTGCCAGCTCACCACCTGGGACAACCTTCGAGGGGGACCAGTACTTC
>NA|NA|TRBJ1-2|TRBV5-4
CASSLWAAKGYGYTF
TGTGCCAGCAGCTTGTGGGCAGCTAAGGGCTATGGCTACACCTTC
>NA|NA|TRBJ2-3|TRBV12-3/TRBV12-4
CASNPRSTDTQYF
TGTGCCAGCAATCCCCGGAGCACAGATACGCAGTATTTT
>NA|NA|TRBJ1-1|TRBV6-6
CASRTGGVLTEAFF
TGTGCCAGCAGGACCGGGGGGGTGCTCACTGAAGCTTTCTTT
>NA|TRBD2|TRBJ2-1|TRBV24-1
CATSDQKRERNEQFF
TGTGCCACCAGTGATCAAAAGCGGGAGAGGAATGAGCAGTTCTTC
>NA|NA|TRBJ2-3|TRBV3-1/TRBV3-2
CASSHTDTQYF
TGTGCCAGCAGCCACACAGATACGCAGTATTTT
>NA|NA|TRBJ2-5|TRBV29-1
CSVESGPLQETQYF
TGCAGCGTTGAATCAGGGCCTCTCCAAGAGACCCAGTACTTC
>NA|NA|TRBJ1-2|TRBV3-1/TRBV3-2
CASSQAQGRYGYTF
TGTGCCAGCAGCCAAGCACAGGGCAGATATGGCTACACCTTC
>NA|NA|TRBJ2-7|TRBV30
CAWSDTYGLFSEQYF
TGTGCCTGGAGTGACACATACGGGCTTTTCAGTGAGCAGTACTTC
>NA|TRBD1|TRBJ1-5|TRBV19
CASSRTDRGSNQPQHF
TGTGCCAGTAGTAGAACAGACAGGGGTAGCAATCAGCCCCAGCATTTT
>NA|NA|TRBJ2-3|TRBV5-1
CASATEATFTDTQYF
TGCGCCAGCGCCACGGAGGCCACTTTCACAGATACGCAGTATTTT
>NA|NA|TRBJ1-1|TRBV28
CASSQTGTAKKEAFF
TGTGCCAGCAGTCAAACAGGGACTGCGAAGAAAGAAGCTTTCTTT
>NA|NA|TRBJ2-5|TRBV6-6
CASSYAGELRETQYF
TGTGCCAGCAGTTACGCGGGCGAATTGAGGGAGACCCAGTACTTC
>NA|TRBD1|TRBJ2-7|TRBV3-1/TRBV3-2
CASRPHGTAGYEQYF
TGTGCCAGCAGGCCTCATGGGACAGCTGGCTACGAGCAGTACTTC
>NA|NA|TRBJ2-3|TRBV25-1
CASTGDRPLADTQYF
TGTGCCAGCACCGGCGACAGGCCCTTGGCAGATACGCAGTATTTT
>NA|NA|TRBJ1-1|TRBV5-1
CASSLGTSGRDEAFF
TGCGCCAGCAGCTTGGGTACCTCGGGACGGGACGAAGCTTTCTTT
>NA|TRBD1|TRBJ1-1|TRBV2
CASTYTGGEAFF
TGTGCCAGCACTTACACAGGGGGCGAAGCTTTCTTT
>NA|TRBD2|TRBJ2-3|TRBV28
CASSLTFSGRANAQYF
TGTGCCAGCAGTTTAACCTTTAGCGGGAGGGCCAACGCGCAGTATTTT
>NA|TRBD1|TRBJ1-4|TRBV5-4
CASSGTGDEKLFF
TGTGCCAGCAGCGGGACAGGAGATGAAAAACTGTTTTTT
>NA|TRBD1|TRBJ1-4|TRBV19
CASQRTGSNEKLFF
TGTGCCAGCCAACGGACAGGTTCGAATGAAAAACTGTTTTTT
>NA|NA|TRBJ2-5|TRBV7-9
CASSFSREETQYF
TGTGCCAGCAGCTTCAGCAGAGAAGAGACCCAGTACTTC
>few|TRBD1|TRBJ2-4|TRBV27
CASSLEQGVAKNIQYF
TGTGCCAGCAGTTTAGAACAGGGGGTCGCCAAAAACATTCAGTACTTC
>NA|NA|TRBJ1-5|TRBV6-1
CASSEVALNQPQHF
TGTGCCAGCAGTGAAGTGGCCCTCAATCAGCCCCAGCATTTT
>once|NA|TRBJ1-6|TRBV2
CASSEAGGRNSPLHF
TGTGCCAGCAGTGAAGCGGGCGGCAGAAATTCACCCCTCCACTTT
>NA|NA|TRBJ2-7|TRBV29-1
CSVEGTETYEQYF
TGCAGCGTTGAAGGGACAGAGACCTACGAGCAGTACTTC
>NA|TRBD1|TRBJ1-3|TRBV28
CASSLGTESLGNTIYF
TGTGCCAGCAGCCTGGGGACAGAGAGCCTTGGGAACACCATATATTTT
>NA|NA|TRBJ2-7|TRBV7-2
CASSSQLDSPLHEQYF
TGTGCCAGCAGCTCCCAACTAGATTCTCCCCTGCACGAGCAGTACTTC
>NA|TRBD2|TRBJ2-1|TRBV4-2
CASSQEVLAGYDNEQFF
TGTGCCAGCAGCCAAGAAGTACTAGCGGGCTACGACAATGAGCAGTTCTTC
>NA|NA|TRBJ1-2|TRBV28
CASSLKGITNYGYTF
TGTGCCAGCAGTCTTAAAGGCATAACTAACTATGGCTACACCTTC
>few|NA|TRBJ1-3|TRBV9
CASSVGNTIYF
TGTGCCAGCAGCGTTGGAAACACCATATATTTT
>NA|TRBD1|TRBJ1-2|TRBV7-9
CASSFGQGGSFYGYTF
TGTGCCAGCAGCTTTGGACAGGGGGGGAGTTTTTATGGCTACACCTTC
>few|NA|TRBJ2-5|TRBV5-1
CASSLQETQYF
TGCGCCAGCAGCCTCCAAGAGACCCAGTACTTC
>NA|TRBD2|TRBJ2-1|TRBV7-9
CASSYRLAGGLYNEQFF
TGTGCCAGCAGCTACAGACTAGCGGGGGGGCTCTACAATGAGCAGTTCTTC
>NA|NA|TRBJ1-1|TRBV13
CASSLALNTEAFF
TGTGCCAGCAGCTTAGCGTTGAACACTGAAGCTTTCTTT
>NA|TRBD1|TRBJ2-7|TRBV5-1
CASSSRQGPYEQYF
TGCGCCAGCAGCTCGCGACAGGGCCCCTACGAGCAGTACTTC
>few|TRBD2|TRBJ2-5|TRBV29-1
CSASTGTSGEKTQYF
TGCAGCGCATCGACCGGGACTAGCGGGGAAAAGACCCAGTACTTC
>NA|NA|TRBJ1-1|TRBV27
CASSPRTQGEAFF
TGTGCCAGCAGCCCACGCACCCAGGGAGAAGCTTTCTTT
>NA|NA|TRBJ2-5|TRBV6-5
CASSPLGERETQYF
TGTGCCAGCAGCCCCCTCGGGGAGAGGGAGACCCAGTACTTC
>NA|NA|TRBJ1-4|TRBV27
CASRASSTGEKLFF
TGTGCCAGCAGGGCCAGCTCGACGGGAGAAAAACTGTTTTTT
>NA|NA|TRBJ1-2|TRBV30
CAWSPTDLYGYTF
TGTGCCTGGAGTCCAACAGACTTGTATGGCTACACCTTC
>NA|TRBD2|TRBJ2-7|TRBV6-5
CASSSQTSGVSYEQYF
TGTGCCAGCAGTTCCCAGACTAGCGGGGTCTCCTACGAGCAGTACTTC
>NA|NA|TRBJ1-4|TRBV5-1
CASSPSGVANEKLFF
TGCGCCAGCAGCCCATCAGGGGTGGCTAATGAAAAACTGTTTTTT
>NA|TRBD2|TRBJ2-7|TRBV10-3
CATAGLADYEQYF
TGTGCCACCGCGGGACTAGCGGATTACGAGCAGTACTTC
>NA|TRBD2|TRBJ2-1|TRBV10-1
CASSQFAGGPYEQFF
TGCGCCAGCAGTCAGTTCGCGGGGGGGCCGTATGAGCAGTTCTTC
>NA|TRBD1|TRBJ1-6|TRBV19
CARRGDRGPYNSPLHF
TGTGCCAGACGAGGGGACAGGGGCCCCTATAATTCACCCCTCCACTTT
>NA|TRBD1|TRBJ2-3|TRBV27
CASRPQGSTDTQYF
TGTGCCAGCAGACCACAGGGGAGCACAGATACGCAGTATTTT
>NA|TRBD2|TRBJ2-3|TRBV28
CASRSNREAGGDTQYF
TGTGCCAGCAGATCGAACCGGGAGGCTGGAGGAGATACGCAGTATTTT
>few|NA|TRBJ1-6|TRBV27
CASSLGGTYNSPLHF
TGTGCCAGCAGTTTAGGGGGGACCTATAATTCACCCCTCCACTTT